This T cell receptor (beta chain) was sequenced for a study of shared clonotypes between healthy human individuals. Libraries were prepared by immunoSEQ multiplex PCR; TCRdb keeps only in-frame clonotypes and omits some of them. The table includes 1 million to 1.2 million clones, roughly 80% detected once. The CDR3 extends over 14 amino acids. V was pared by 5 bases and J by 7 bases, with 16 bases between. Germline V gives CDR1 SGHNT, CDR2 YYREEE (reference sequence). The chain couples TRBV5-4 to TRBJ2-1, with D perhaps TRBD1 or TRBD2 (5 bases each). The sample consisted of memory CD4+ T cells from PBMCs. Subset defined: CD45RA-negative fraction. The origin of this receptor is a man younger than 30 in good health. Some clones in this sample may be carry-over from other donors' samples. DNA for the CDR3: TGTGCCAGCAGTGGGGCTAGCCAAAAGAATGAGCAGTTCTTC. It yields the protein CASSGASQKNEQFF. Full variable domain (outside the CDR3, taken from reference TRBV5-4 and TRBJ2-1): ETGVTQSPTHLIKTRGQQVTLRCSSQSGHNTVSWYQQALGQGPQFIFQYYREEENGRGNFPPRFSGLQFPNYSSELNVNALELDDSALYLCASSGASQKNEQFFGPGTRLTVL.